This TCR beta chain was obtained from a study of ipilimumab plus nivolumab after autologous stem cell transplantation. Sequencing used immunoSEQ multiplex PCR; TCRdb keeps in-frame clones, though not all of them. The repertoire holds 12,000 or so clones, with more than 65% as singletons. V lost 3 bases, J lost 7 bases, and 16 bases lay in between. The CDR3 is 15 residues long. Germline V gene lookup returns CDR1 KGHSH and CDR2 LQKENI. The sequencing here drew on PBMCs, taken in a trial of ipilimumab plus nivolumab as post-transplant consolidation. The chain carries TRBV18 and TRBJ1-5; a possible D gene is TRBD1 (5 bases). The clonotype originates from a male donor with diffuse large B-cell lymphoma. The CDR3 loop is CASSPQRGGEQPQHF. CDR3 DNA: TGTGCCAGCTCACCCCAGAGGGGTGGGGAGCAGCCCCAGCATTTT.